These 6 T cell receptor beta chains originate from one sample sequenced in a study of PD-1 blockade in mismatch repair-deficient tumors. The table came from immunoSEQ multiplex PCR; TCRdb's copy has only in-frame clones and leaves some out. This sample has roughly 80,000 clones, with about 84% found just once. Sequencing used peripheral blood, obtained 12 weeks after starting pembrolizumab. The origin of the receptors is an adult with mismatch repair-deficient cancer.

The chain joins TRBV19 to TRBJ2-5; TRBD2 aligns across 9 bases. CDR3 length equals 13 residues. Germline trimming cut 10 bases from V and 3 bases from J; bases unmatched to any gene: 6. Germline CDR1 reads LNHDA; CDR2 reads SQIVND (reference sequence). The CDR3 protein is CATRLADKETQYF. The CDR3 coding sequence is TGTGCCACTAGACTAGCGGATAAAGAGACCCAGTACTTC.

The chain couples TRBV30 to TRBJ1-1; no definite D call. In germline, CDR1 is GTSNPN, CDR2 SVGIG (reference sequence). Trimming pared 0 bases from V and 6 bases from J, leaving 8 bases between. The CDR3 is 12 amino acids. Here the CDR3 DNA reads TGTGCCTGGAGTGTCTTGGAGGCTGAAGCTTTCTTT. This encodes CAWSVLEAEAFF. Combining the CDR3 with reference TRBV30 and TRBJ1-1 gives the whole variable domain SQTIHQWPATLVQPVGSPLSLECTVEGTSNPNLYWYRQAAGRGLQLLFYSVGIGQISSEVPQNLSASRPQDRQFILSSKKLLLSDSGFYLCAWSVLEAEAFFGQGTRLTVV.

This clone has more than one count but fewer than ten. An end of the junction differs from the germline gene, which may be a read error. This CDR3 reads CASSLEGDQPQHF. CDR3 DNA: TGTGCCAGCAGCCTAGAGGGGGATCAGCCCCAGCATTTT. The chain joins TRBV11-2 to TRBJ1-5; weak D call: TRBD1 (6 bases). The CDR3 runs 13 residues. In germline, CDR1 is SGHAT, CDR2 FQNNGV.

CDR3 in DNA: TGTGCCAGCAGCCCCGACAGCTATAGCAATCAGCCCCAGCATTTT. Translation gives CASSPDSYSNQPQHF. The chain joins TRBV6-6 to TRBJ1-5, with D perhaps matching TRBD1 (5 bases). The CDR3 sequence is 15 residues long. Germline lookup yields CDR1 MNHNY and CDR2 SVGAGI (reference sequence). The germline V and J ends were trimmed by 6 bases and 0 bases, with 12 bases remaining between them.

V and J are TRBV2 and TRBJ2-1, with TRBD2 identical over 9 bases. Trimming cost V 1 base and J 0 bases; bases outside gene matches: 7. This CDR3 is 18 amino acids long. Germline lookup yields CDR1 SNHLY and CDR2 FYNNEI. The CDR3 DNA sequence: TGTGCCAGCAGTGAAGGGGTACCGGGACTAGCCTCCTACAATGAGCAGTTCTTC. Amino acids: CASSEGVPGLASYNEQFF.

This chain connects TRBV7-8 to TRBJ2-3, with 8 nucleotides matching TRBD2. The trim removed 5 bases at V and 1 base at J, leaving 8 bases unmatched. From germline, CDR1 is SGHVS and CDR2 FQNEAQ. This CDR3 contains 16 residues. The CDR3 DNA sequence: TGTGCCAGCAGCGCTCGGACTAGCTTGGGCACAGATACGCAGTATTTT. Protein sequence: CASSARTSLGTDTQYF.